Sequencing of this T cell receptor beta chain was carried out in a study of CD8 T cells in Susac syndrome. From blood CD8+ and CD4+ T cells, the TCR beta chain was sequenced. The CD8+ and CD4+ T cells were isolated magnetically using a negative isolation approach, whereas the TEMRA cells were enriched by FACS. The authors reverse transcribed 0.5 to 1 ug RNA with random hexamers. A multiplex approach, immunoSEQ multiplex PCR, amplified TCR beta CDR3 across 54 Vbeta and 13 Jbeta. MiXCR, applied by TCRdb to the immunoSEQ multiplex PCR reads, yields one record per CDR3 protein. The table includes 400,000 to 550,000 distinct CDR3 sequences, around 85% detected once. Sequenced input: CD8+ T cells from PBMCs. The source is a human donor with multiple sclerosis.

In DNA form, the CDR3 reads TGCAGTGCTAGAGCCCAACGGGAGGGGAACACTGAAGCTTTCTTT. It translates to CSARAQREGNTEAFF. This sequence joins TRBV20-1 and TRBJ1-1; D remains ambiguous. Trimming removed 1 base at V and 1 base at J, with 13 bases between. Germline lookup yields CDR1 DFQATT and CDR2 SNEGSKA (reference sequence). The CDR3 loop spans 15 amino acids.